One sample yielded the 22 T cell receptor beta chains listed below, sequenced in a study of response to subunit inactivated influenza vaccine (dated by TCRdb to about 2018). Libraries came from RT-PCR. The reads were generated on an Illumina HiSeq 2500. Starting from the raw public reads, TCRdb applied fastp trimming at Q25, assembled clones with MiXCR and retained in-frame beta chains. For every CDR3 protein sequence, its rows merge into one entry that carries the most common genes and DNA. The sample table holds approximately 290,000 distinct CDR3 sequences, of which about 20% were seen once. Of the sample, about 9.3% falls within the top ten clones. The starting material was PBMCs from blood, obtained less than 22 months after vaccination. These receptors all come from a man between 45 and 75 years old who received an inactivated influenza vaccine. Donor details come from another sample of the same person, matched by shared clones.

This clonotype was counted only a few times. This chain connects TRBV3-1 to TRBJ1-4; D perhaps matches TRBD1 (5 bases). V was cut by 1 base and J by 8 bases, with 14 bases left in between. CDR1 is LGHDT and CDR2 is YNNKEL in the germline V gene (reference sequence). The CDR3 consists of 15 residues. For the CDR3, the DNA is TGTGCCAGCAGCCAAGGGGGACTTCGGGAGGAAAAACTGTTTTTT. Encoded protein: CASSQGGLREEKLFF.

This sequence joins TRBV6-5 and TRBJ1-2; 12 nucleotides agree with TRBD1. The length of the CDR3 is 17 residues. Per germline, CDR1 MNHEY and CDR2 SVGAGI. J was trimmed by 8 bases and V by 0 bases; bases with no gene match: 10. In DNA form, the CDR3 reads TGTGCCAGCAGTTACTCAGCACCGGGACAGGGGGCAGGCGGCTACACCTTC. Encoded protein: CASSYSAPGQGAGGYTF.

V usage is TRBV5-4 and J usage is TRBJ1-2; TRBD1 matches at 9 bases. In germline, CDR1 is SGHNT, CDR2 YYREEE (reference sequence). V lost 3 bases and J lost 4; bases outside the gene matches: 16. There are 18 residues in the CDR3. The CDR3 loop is CASSSPGEDRGGAYGYTF. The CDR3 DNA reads TGTGCCAGCAGCTCACCCGGGGAGGACAGGGGAGGAGCCTATGGCTACACCTTC.

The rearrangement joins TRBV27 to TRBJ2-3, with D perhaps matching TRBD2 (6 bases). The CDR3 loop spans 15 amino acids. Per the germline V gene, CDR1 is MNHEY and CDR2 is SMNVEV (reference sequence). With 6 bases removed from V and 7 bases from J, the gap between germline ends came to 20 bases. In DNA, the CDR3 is TGTGCCAGCAGCCCGACTAGGGTGAGGTTTAATACGCAGTATTTT. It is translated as CASSPTRVRFNTQYF.

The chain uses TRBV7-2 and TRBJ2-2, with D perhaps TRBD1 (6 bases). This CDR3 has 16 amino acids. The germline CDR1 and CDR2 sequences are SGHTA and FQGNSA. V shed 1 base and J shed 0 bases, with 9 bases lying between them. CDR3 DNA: TGTGCCAGCAGCTTAGGACAGGTCGCGAACACCGGGGAGCTGTTTTTT. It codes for CASSLGQVANTGELFF.

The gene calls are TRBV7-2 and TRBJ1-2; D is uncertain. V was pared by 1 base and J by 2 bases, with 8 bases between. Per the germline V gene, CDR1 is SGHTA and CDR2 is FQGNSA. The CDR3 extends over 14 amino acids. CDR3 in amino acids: CASSLVALNYGYTF. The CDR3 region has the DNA TGTGCCAGCAGCTTAGTAGCTTTAAACTATGGCTACACCTTC. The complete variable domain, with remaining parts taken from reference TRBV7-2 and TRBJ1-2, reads GAGVSQSPSNKVTEKGKDVELRCDPISGHTALYWYRQSLGQGLEFLIYFQGNSAPDKSGLPSDRFSAERTGGSVSTLTIQRTQQEDSAVYLCASSLVALNYGYTFGSGTRLTVV.

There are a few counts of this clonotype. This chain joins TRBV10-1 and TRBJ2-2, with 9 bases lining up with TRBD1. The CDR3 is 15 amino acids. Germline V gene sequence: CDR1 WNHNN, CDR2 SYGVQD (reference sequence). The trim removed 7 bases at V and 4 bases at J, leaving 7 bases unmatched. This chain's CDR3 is CASTDRDRVTGELFF. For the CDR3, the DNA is TGCGCCAGCACTGACCGGGACAGGGTCACCGGGGAGCTGTTTTTT.

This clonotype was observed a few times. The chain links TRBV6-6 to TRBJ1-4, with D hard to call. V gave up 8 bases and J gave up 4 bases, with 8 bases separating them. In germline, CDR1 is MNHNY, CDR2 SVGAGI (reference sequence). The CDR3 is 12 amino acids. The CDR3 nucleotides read TGTGCCAGCCCTTGCTTTAATGAAAAACTGTTTTTT. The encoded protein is CASPCFNEKLFF.

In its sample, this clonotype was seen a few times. This chain's CDR3 is CATGLAGPNEQFF. The DNA of the CDR3 is TGTGCCACCGGACTAGCGGGACCCAATGAGCAGTTCTTC. The chain is built from TRBV2 and TRBJ2-1; 12 nucleotides agree with TRBD2. Germline V gene data show CDR1 as SNHLY and CDR2 as FYNNEI. Germline trimming cut 10 bases from V and 6 bases from J; bases unmatched to any gene: 4. The CDR3 extends over 13 amino acids.

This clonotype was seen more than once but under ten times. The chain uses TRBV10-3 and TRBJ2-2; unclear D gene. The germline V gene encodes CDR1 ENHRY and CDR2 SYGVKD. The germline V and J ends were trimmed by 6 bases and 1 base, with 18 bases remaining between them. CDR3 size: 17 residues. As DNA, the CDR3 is TGTGCCATCAGCCCGGGCAGCCCTATAGAGAACACCGGGGAGCTGTTTTTT. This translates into CAISPGSPIENTGELFF.

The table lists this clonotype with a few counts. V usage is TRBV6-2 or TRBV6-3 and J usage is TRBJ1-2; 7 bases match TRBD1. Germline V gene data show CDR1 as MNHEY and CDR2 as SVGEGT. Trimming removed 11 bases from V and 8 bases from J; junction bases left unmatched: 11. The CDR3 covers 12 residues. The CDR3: CAGRDRAEGYTF. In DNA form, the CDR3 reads TGTGCCGGAAGAGACAGGGCGGAAGGCTACACCTTC.

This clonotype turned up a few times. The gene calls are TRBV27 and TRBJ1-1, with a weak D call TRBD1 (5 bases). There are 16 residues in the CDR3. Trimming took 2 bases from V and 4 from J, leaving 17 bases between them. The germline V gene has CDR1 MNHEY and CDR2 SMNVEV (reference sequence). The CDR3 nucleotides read TGTGCCAGCAGTTTAGGAGTGCGGGGCGAGGGCACTGAAGCTTTCTTT. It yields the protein CASSLGVRGEGTEAFF.

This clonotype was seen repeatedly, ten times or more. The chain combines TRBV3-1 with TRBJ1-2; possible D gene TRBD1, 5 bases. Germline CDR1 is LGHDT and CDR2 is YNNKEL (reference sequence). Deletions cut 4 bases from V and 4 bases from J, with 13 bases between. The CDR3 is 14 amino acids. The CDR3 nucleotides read TGTGCCAGCAGCCCTTACGGGGGGAGCTATGGCTACACCTTC. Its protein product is CASSPYGGSYGYTF. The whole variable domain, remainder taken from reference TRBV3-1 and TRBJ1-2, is DTAVSQTPKYLVTQMGNDKSIKCEQNLGHDTMYWYKQDSKKFLKIMFSYNNKELIINETVPNRFSPKSPDKAHLNLHINSLELGDSAVYFCASSPYGGSYGYTFGSGTRLTVV.

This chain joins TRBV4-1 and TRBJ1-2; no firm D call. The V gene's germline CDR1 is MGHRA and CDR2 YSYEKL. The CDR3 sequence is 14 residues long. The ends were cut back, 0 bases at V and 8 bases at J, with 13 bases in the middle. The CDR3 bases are TGCGCCAGCAGCCAAGAGCCGGGAGACGGGGGCTACACCTTC. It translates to CASSQEPGDGGYTF.

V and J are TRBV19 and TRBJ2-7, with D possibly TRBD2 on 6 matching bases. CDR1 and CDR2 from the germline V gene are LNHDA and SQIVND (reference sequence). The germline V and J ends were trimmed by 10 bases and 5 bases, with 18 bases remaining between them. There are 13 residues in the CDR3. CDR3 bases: TGTGCCATTGGAGGGGAGGCGGGCGACGAGCAGTACTTC. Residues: CAIGGEAGDEQYF. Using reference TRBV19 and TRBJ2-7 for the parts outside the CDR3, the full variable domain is DGGITQSPKYLFRKEGQNVTLSCEQNLNHDAMYWYRQDPGQGLRLIYYSQIVNDFQKGDIAEGYSVSREKKESFPLTVTSAQKNPTAFYLCAIGGEAGDEQYFGPGTRLTVT.

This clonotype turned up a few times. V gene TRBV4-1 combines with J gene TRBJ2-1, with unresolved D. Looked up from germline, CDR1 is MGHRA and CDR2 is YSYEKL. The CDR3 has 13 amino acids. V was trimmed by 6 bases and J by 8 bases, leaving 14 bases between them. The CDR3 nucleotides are TGCGCCAGCAGGAGGCGGCCTGGAGATGAGCAGTTCTTC. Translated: CASRRRPGDEQFF.

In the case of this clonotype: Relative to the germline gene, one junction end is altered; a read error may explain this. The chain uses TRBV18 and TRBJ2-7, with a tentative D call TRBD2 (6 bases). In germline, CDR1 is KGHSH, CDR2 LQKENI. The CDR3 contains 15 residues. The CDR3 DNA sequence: TGTGCCAGCTCCCCACGGGGGACCTTGAGTACCGAGCAGTACTTC. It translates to CASSPRGTLSTEQYF.

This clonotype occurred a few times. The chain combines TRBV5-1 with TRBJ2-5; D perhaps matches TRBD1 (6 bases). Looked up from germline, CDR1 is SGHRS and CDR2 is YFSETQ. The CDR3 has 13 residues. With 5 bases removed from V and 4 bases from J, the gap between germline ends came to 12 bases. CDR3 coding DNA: TGCGCCAGCAGTGCCACAGGGCCAGAGACCCAGTACTTC. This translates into CASSATGPETQYF.

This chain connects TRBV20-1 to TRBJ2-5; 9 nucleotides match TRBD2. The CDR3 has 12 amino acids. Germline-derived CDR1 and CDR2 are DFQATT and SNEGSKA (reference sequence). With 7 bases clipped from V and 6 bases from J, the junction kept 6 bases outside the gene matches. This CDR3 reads CSGRGGAQTQYF. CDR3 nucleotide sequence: TGCAGTGGCCGCGGGGGGGCCCAGACCCAGTACTTC.

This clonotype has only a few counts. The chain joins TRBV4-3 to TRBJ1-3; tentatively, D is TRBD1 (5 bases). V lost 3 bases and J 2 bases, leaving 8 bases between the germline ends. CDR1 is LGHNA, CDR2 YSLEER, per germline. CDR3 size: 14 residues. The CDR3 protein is CASSHGTAGNTIYF. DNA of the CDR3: TGCGCCAGCAGCCATGGGACTGCTGGAAACACCATATATTTT.

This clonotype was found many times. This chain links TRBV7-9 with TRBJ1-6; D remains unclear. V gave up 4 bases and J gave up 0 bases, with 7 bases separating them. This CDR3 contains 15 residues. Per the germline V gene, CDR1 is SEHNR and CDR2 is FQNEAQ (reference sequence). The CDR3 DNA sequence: TGTGCCAGCAGCTCCGGGGTCTCCTATAATTCACCCCTCCACTTT. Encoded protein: CASSSGVSYNSPLHF.

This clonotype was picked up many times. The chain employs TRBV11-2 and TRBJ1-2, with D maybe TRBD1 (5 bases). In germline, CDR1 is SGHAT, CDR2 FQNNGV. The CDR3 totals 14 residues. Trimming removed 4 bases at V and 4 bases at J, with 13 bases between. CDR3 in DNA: TGTGCCAGCAGCTCCAGCAGGGTCGGCTATGGCTACACCTTC. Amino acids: CASSSSRVGYGYTF.